The sequence of this T cell receptor (beta chain) was determined in a study of post-analysis software for immune sequencing data. Study-wide findings and caveats: Elevated frequency relative to controls characterized four or five TRBV segments in patients, TRBV5-6, TRBV5-1 and TRBV20-1 among them. Controls had significantly higher normalized Chao1 diversity than multiple sclerosis patients. When the samples were clustered directly with F measure, those that had been prepared in the same batch showed strong co-clustering.

The CDR3 is made up of 14 amino acids. Germline CDR1 reads SQVTM; CDR2 reads ANQGSEA. The junction had 6 bases not matched to a gene; V was cut back by 3 bases and J by 5 bases. Regarding this clonotype: Its antigen is unknown.

Every TCR beta cDNA library bore unique molecular identifiers. Input amounts of 1 to 10 million T cells were used. These gave around 500,000 cDNA molecules, so each molecule approximated one T cell. TCRdb independently ran MiXCR on the PCR reads; one entry per CDR3 protein. The sample has under 900,000 distinct CDR3 sequences, 53% seen once. Sequencing used blood. This sequence joins TRBV29-1 and TRBJ2-5; 10 positions agree with TRBD1. This TCR was recovered from a girl aged 5-17 years with multiple sclerosis. This CDR3 reads CSVDLDRGKETQYF. The CDR3 coding sequence is TGCAGCGTTGATTTGGACAGGGGGAAGGAGACCCAGTACTTC.